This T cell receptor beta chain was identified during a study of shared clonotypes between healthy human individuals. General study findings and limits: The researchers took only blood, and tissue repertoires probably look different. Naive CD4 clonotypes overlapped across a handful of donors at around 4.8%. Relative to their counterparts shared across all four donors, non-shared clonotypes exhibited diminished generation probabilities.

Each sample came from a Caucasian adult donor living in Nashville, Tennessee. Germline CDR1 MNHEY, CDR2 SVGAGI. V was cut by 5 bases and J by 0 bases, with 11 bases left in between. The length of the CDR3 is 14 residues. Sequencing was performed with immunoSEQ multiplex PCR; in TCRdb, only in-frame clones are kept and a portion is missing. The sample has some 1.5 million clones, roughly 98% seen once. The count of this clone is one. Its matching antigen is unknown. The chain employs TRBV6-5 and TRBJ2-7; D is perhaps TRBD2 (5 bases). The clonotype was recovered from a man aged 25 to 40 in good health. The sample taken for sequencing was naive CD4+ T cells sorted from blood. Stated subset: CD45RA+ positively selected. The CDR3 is CASSRGPSSYEQYF. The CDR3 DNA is TGTGCCAGCAGTAGAGGGCCGAGCTCCTACGAGCAGTACTTC.